This TCR beta chain was retrieved from a study of control samples from healthy donors and cancer patients (dated by TCRdb to about 2020). The CDR3 goes from the cysteine to the phenylalanine over 14 residues. The CDR3 DNA has 42 bases and is translated from base 1. The germline V gene (reference sequence) yields LNHDA for CDR1 and SQIVND for CDR2. V gives up 1 base and J gives up 1 base, and the segment between their germline ends measures 7 bases. Libraries were built with the immunoSEQ multiplex PCR assay. The source is immuneACCESS, and TCRdb retained only in-frame sequences with V and J called. Part of the clones is not carried over; for the studies checked, unresolved V genes explain less than half of this, and the remainder is unexplained. Present in this sample are over 150,000 clones, more than 85% of which were seen just once. About 2.1% of the sample is taken by the ten largest. With regard to this clone: This clone's antigen is unknown. Base qualities are missing; no much larger clone stands one base away.

The sequenced material came from blood. This chain is built from TRBV19 and TRBJ1-1; TRBD1 could be the D gene, as 5 bases match. The sequence derives from a middle-aged woman in good health. The DNA is TGTGCCAGTAGTATAGTGGGGCCGAACACTGAAGCTTTCTTT. It specifies CASSIVGPNTEAFF.